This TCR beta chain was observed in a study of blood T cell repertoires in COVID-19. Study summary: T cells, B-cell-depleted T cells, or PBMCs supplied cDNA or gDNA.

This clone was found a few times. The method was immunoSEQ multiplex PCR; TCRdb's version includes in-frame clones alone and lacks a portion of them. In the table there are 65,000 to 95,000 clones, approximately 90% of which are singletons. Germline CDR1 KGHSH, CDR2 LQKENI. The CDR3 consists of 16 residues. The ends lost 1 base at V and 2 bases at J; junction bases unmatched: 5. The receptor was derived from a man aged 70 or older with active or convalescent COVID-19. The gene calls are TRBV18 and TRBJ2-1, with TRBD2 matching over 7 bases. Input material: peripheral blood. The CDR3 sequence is CASSPQGTKTYNEQFF. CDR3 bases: TGTGCCAGCTCACCACAGGGGACTAAAACCTACAATGAGCAGTTCTTC.